This is a list of T cell receptor beta chains from one sample in a study of cytomegalovirus exposure and HLA in healthy donors. Produced via immunoSEQ multiplex PCR; TCRdb's table is partial and in-frame only. The sample consists of 150,000 to 200,000 clones, more than 65% of them appearing once. Sequencing input: PBMCs. Receptors originate from a woman under 30 in good health and CMV-seropositive. Each CDR3 is given with its conserved first and last residue. A D gene is named only where the DNA matches it firmly. Clone size is stated in some rows and not others, as once, few, many or a class when expanded.

V gene: TRBV2; D gene: TRBD2; clone size: .; J gene: TRBJ2-3; CDR3 DNA: TGTGCCAGCTTCGAGAGGACCACTAGCGGGCGTACAGATACGCAGTATTTT; CDR3 protein: CASFERTTSGRTDTQYF
V gene: TRBV19; D gene: .; clone size: .; J gene: TRBJ1-1; CDR3 DNA: TGTGCCAGTAGTATAGTCGGGGGGGGCACTGAAGCTTTCTTT; CDR3 protein: CASSIVGGGTEAFF
V gene: TRBV10-3; D gene: .; clone size: once; J gene: TRBJ1-2; CDR3 DNA: TGTGCCATCAGTGAGTCGTTTTACTCGGACTATGGCTACACCTTC; CDR3 protein: CAISESFYSDYGYTF
V gene: TRBV5-8; D gene: TRBD1; clone size: once; J gene: TRBJ2-2; CDR3 DNA: TGTGCCAGCAGCTCTTCTTGGGACAGGAACACCGGGGAGCTGTTTTTT; CDR3 protein: CASSSSWDRNTGELFF
V gene: TRBV4-2; D gene: .; clone size: .; J gene: TRBJ2-3; CDR3 DNA: TGTGCCAGCAGCCAAGAACAGGGGAGGCCGGGAGATACGCAGTATTTT; CDR3 protein: CASSQEQGRPGDTQYF
V gene: TRBV7-6; D gene: .; clone size: .; J gene: TRBJ1-1; CDR3 DNA: TGTGCCAGCAGCGGCAGGACTCACCTGAACACTGAAGCTTTCTTT; CDR3 protein: CASSGRTHLNTEAFF
V gene: TRBV6-5; D gene: .; clone size: once; J gene: TRBJ2-7; CDR3 DNA: TGTGCCAGCAGTTTCGGGACTTTGGTCACCGAGCAGTACTTC; CDR3 protein: CASSFGTLVTEQYF
V gene: TRBV27; D gene: .; clone size: .; J gene: TRBJ2-7; CDR3 DNA: TGTGCCAGCAGTTTCGCGACAGACTCCTACGAGCAGTACTTC; CDR3 protein: CASSFATDSYEQYF
V gene: TRBV10-1; D gene: .; clone size: few; J gene: TRBJ1-1; CDR3 DNA: TGCGCCAGCAGTGACAGGAACACTGAAGCTTTCTTT; CDR3 protein: CASSDRNTEAFF
V gene: TRBV19; D gene: .; clone size: few; J gene: TRBJ1-1; CDR3 DNA: TGTGCCAGTAGTATAGTAGTTCTCAGGGAGAACACTGAAGCTTTCTTT; CDR3 protein: CASSIVVLRENTEAFF
V gene: TRBV12-5; D gene: .; clone size: .; J gene: TRBJ2-7; CDR3 DNA: TGTGCTAGTGGTTTAGGAGCGAGCTCCTACGAGCAGTACTTC; CDR3 protein: CASGLGASSYEQYF
V gene: TRBV19; D gene: TRBD2; clone size: .; J gene: TRBJ2-7; CDR3 DNA: TGTGCCAGTAGTATAGCGACTAGCGGGACCAATCTATACGAGCAGTACTTC; CDR3 protein: CASSIATSGTNLYEQYF
V gene: TRBV7-9; D gene: TRBD2; clone size: .; J gene: TRBJ2-5; CDR3 DNA: TGTGCCAGCACCCGGACTAGCGGGATCCAAGAGACCCAGTACTTC; CDR3 protein: CASTRTSGIQETQYF
V gene: TRBV18; D gene: .; clone size: .; J gene: TRBJ2-1; CDR3 DNA: TGTGCCAGCTCACCCTTGGGCCTTTACAATGAGCAGTTCTTC; CDR3 protein: CASSPLGLYNEQFF
V gene: TRBV2; D gene: TRBD2; clone size: .; J gene: TRBJ2-1; CDR3 DNA: TGTGCCAGCAGGGAAAGGACTAGCGGGAGGAATGAGCAGTTCTTC; CDR3 protein: CASRERTSGRNEQFF
V gene: TRBV9; D gene: TRBD2; clone size: few; J gene: TRBJ2-7; CDR3 DNA: TGTGCCAGCAGCCCAGCGGGGACTAGCGGGATAAGGCAGTACTTC; CDR3 protein: CASSPAGTSGIRQYF
V gene: TRBV7-9; D gene: .; clone size: .; J gene: TRBJ1-2; CDR3 DNA: TGTGCCAGCAGCTTACCCCCCGGGAACTATGGCTACACCTTC; CDR3 protein: CASSLPPGNYGYTF
V gene: TRBV6-6; D gene: TRBD1; clone size: .; J gene: TRBJ2-7; CDR3 DNA: TGTGCCAGCAGTTACCGGACAGGATCTTACGAGCAGTACTTC; CDR3 protein: CASSYRTGSYEQYF
V gene: TRBV4-1; D gene: .; clone size: .; J gene: TRBJ2-1; CDR3 DNA: TGCGCCAGCAGCCAAGATCCTTCAGAGCGTGATGAGCAGTTCTTC; CDR3 protein: CASSQDPSERDEQFF
V gene: TRBV19; D gene: .; clone size: .; J gene: TRBJ2-1; CDR3 DNA: TGTGCCAGTAGCGACCTAGCGCTCGATTACAATGAGCAGTTCTTC; CDR3 protein: CASSDLALDYNEQFF
V gene: TRBV19; D gene: .; clone size: .; J gene: TRBJ1-1; CDR3 DNA: TGTGCCAGTAGTCCCACGGGGGGAGTCACTGAAGCTTTCTTT; CDR3 protein: CASSPTGGVTEAFF
V gene: TRBV5-1; D gene: TRBD1; clone size: once; J gene: TRBJ1-2; CDR3 DNA: TGCGCCAGCAGCTTCACCCCGGACAGGGGGCTATACTATGGCTACACCTTC; CDR3 protein: CASSFTPDRGLYYGYTF
V gene: TRBV27; D gene: TRBD2; clone size: few; J gene: TRBJ2-2; CDR3 DNA: TGTGCCAGCAGTTTAGTAGCGGGGGCCGGGGAGCTGTTTTTT; CDR3 protein: CASSLVAGAGELFF
V gene: TRBV5-8; D gene: TRBD2; clone size: .; J gene: TRBJ2-3; CDR3 DNA: TGTGCCAGCGCGGGGGTAGAGGATACGCAGTATTTT; CDR3 protein: CASAGVEDTQYF
V gene: TRBV28; D gene: .; clone size: .; J gene: TRBJ2-2; CDR3 DNA: TGTGCCAGCATCTCGGGGGTCGGCACCGGGGAGCTGTTTTTT; CDR3 protein: CASISGVGTGELFF
V gene: TRBV4-1; D gene: TRBD1; clone size: .; J gene: TRBJ2-7; CDR3 DNA: TGCGCCAGCAGCCAAGATCGGTGGGACAGGGGCTACGAGCAGTACTTC; CDR3 protein: CASSQDRWDRGYEQYF
V gene: TRBV5-6; D gene: .; clone size: .; J gene: TRBJ2-3; CDR3 DNA: TGTGCCAGCAGCTTGGACGGTAAGAGCACAGATACGCAGTATTTT; CDR3 protein: CASSLDGKSTDTQYF
V gene: TRBV15; D gene: .; clone size: .; J gene: TRBJ2-2; CDR3 DNA: TGTGCCACCAGCGGACCCCCAGGGTTCGGGGAGCTGTTTTTT; CDR3 protein: CATSGPPGFGELFF
V gene: TRBV6-5; D gene: TRBD1; clone size: once; J gene: TRBJ1-1; CDR3 DNA: TGTGCCAGCAGCATTACAGGGGGAACTGAAGCTTTCTTT; CDR3 protein: CASSITGGTEAFF
V gene: TRBV2; D gene: TRBD1; clone size: few; J gene: TRBJ2-2; CDR3 DNA: TGTGCCAGAGACAGGGGGCGTCTGAACACCGGGGAGCTGTTTTTT; CDR3 protein: CARDRGRLNTGELFF
V gene: TRBV27; D gene: .; clone size: .; J gene: TRBJ1-2; CDR3 DNA: TGTGCCAGCAGTCTATCTCGAAACGGGGCTAACTATGGCTACACCTTC; CDR3 protein: CASSLSRNGANYGYTF
V gene: TRBV6-1; D gene: TRBD1; clone size: .; J gene: TRBJ2-7; CDR3 DNA: TGTGCCAGCAGTCGACAGGGGGTGAACGAGCAGTACTTC; CDR3 protein: CASSRQGVNEQYF
V gene: TRBV27; D gene: .; clone size: .; J gene: TRBJ2-5; CDR3 DNA: TGTGCCAGCGGACAAAGAGGAACCCAGTACTTC; CDR3 protein: CASGQRGTQYF
V gene: TRBV6-5; D gene: .; clone size: .; J gene: TRBJ2-1; CDR3 DNA: TGTGCCAGCAGTTCCCAGGGCACTGAGCAGTTCTTC; CDR3 protein: CASSSQGTEQFF
V gene: TRBV9; D gene: TRBD1; clone size: once; J gene: TRBJ2-7; CDR3 DNA: TGTGCCAGCAGCGCAGGAAATCCCGACAGGGAGAGAATTTACGAGCAGTACTTC; CDR3 protein: CASSAGNPDRERIYEQYF